These 9 T cell receptor beta chains share one sample of origin, sequenced in a study of chemoradiotherapy in HPV16-positive cancers. The table came from immunoSEQ multiplex PCR; TCRdb's copy has only in-frame clones and leaves some out. This table has 5,700 or so clones, 65% to 80% appearing once. The sample consisted of tumor tissue, taken from a patient who underwent chemoradiotherapy. The source is a human donor with HPV-associated anogenital cancer.

V gene TRBV15 combines with J gene TRBJ2-3, with D perhaps TRBD1 or TRBD2 (5 bases each). V lost 0 bases to trimming and J lost 4 bases, with 23 bases between them. CDR1 and CDR2 from the germline V gene are LNHNV and YYDKDF (reference sequence). The CDR3 is 19 residues long. CDR3 coding DNA: TGTGCCACCAGCAGAGATTGGGGACGGCTAGGGCCGGCCTCAGATACGCAGTATTTT. As protein: CATSRDWGRLGPASDTQYF.

This clone has a handful of counts. This chain uses TRBV30 with TRBJ2-3, with 9 bases fitting TRBD1. This CDR3 region has 14 residues. V gave up 3 bases and J gave up 0 bases; unmatched junction bases: 1. Germline assignment: CDR1 GTSNPN and CDR2 SVGIG (reference sequence). The CDR3 loop reads CAWRQGASTDTQYF. The CDR3 DNA is TGTGCCTGGAGACAGGGGGCTAGCACAGATACGCAGTATTTT.

This sequence joins TRBV15 and TRBJ2-7; D is perhaps TRBD2 (6 bases). This CDR3 is 15 amino acids long. CDR1 is LNHNV and CDR2 is YYDKDF in the germline V gene (reference sequence). V dropped 5 bases and J dropped 0 bases, with 14 bases sitting between them. CDR3 region: CATSQNGGASYEQYF. The CDR3 bases are TGTGCCACCAGCCAAAACGGCGGGGCCTCCTACGAGCAGTACTTC.

The V gene is TRBV13, the J gene TRBJ1-4, with a possible D match to TRBD1 (6 bases). This CDR3 is built from 15 residues. V lost 5 bases, J lost 8 bases, and 18 bases lay in between. Germline loops: CDR1 PRHDT, CDR2 FYEKMQ (reference sequence). Written as DNA, the CDR3 is TGTGCCAGCAGCACCCGGGACACATGGGGGGAAAAACTGTTTTTT. It encodes CASSTRDTWGEKLFF.

This clone was observed once. This chain joins TRBV9 and TRBJ2-3, with a possible D match to TRBD2 (6 bases). The CDR3 is 14 residues long. V was trimmed by 6 bases and J by 0 bases, leaving 11 bases between them. Germline V gene data show CDR1 as SGDLS and CDR2 as YYNGEE. The DNA of the CDR3 is TGTGCCAGCACGCGGGACCTAAGCACAGATACGCAGTATTTT. Protein product: CASTRDLSTDTQYF. Combining the CDR3 with reference TRBV9 and TRBJ2-3 gives the whole variable domain DSGVTQTPKHLITATGQRVTLRCSPRSGDLSVYWYQQSLDQGLQFLIQYYNGEERAKGNILERFSAQQFPDLHSELNLSSLELGDSALYFCASTRDLSTDTQYFGPGTRLTVL.

This clone has only a few counts. The chain employs TRBV2 and TRBJ2-1; 7 bases match TRBD2. V dropped 8 bases and J dropped 2; count of bases not matched to a gene: 0. The CDR3 extends over 12 amino acids. CDR1 is SNHLY and CDR2 is FYNNEI in the germline V gene. The CDR3 loop is CASGGAYNEQFF. CDR3 DNA sequence: TGTGCCAGCGGGGGGGCCTACAATGAGCAGTTCTTC.

The chain couples TRBV4-3 to TRBJ1-2; 7 bases fit TRBD1. Germline values: CDR1 LGHNA, CDR2 YSLEER. V lost 2 bases to trimming and J lost 10 bases; unmatched junction nucleotides: 10. The length of the CDR3 is 14 residues. This CDR3 is CASSQSGAQGVYTF. In DNA, the CDR3 is TGCGCCAGCAGCCAATCCGGGGCTCAGGGGGTCTACACCTTC.

The chain couples TRBV7-2 to TRBJ2-1; possible D gene TRBD2, 5 bases. The CDR3 is 14 amino acids. V was shortened by 4 bases and J by 9 bases, with 16 bases between the two germline ends. The germline gives CDR1 SGHTA, CDR2 FQGNSA. The CDR3 nucleotides read TGTGCCAGCAGCTCCATTGGTGAGGGCGGTGAGCAGTTCTTC. This codes for CASSSIGEGGEQFF.

V gene TRBV10-3 combines with J gene TRBJ2-1; 11 nucleotides align to TRBD2. CDR1 and CDR2 from the germline V gene are ENHRY and SYGVKD. V lost 6 bases and J lost 8; bases outside the gene matches: 6. The CDR3 loop spans 14 amino acids. The CDR3 DNA follows: TGTGCCATCAGACTAGCGGGAGAGGTGGATGAGCAGTTCTTC. Its protein is CAIRLAGEVDEQFF.